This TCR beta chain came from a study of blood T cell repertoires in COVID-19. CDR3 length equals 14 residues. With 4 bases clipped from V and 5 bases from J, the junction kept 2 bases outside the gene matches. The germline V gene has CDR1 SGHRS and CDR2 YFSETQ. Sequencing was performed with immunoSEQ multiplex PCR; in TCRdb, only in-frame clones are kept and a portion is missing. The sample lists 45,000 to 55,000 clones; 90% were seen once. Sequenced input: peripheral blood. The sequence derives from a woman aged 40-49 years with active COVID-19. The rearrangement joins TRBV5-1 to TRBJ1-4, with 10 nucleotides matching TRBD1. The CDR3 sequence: CASSRTGGNEKLFF. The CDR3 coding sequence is TGCGCCAGCAGCCGGACAGGGGGAAATGAAAAACTGTTTTTT.